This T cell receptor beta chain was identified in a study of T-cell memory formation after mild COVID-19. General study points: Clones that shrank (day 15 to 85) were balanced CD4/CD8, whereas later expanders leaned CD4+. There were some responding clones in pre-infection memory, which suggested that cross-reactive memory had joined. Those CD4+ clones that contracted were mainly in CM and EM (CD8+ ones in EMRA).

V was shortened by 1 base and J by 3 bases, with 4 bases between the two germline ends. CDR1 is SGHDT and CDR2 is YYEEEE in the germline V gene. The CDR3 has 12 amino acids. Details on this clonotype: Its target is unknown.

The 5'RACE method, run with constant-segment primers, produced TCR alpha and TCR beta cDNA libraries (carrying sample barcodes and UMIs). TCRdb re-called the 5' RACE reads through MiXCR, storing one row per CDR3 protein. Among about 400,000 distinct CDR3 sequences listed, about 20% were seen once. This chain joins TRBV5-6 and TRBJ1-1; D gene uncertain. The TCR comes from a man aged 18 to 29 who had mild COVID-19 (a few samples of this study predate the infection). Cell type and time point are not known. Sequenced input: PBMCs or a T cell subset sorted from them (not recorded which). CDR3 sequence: CASSLRYTEAFF. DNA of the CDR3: TGTGCCAGCAGCTTGCGATACACTGAAGCTTTCTTT.